This T cell receptor (beta chain) was captured by sequencing in a study of a mutant IDH1 vaccine in newly diagnosed glioma. The wider study: Week 35 brought visit V12, which was followed by visit V13 at week 47.

General study points: Alterations occurring in top peripheral T cell clonotypes seemed unrelated to pseudoprogression.

Germline loops: CDR1 LNHDA, CDR2 SQIVND (reference sequence). The V gene end was trimmed by 3 bases and the J gene end by 5 bases; junction bases not matched to a gene: 2. CDR3 size: 13 residues. Noted time point: week 35, safety follow-up. Each dose of the vaccine consisted of 300 ug of mutant IDH1 20-mer peptide, with topical imiquimod. The patients received vaccinations eight times, in weeks 1, 3, 5, 7, 11, 15, 19 and 23. Measured with immunoSEQ multiplex PCR; TCRdb has only the in-frame clones, and not every one. The sample holds some 61,000 clones; less than 90% are singletons and the top ten take less than 15%. As to this clone: Its target is not known.

This clonotype was obtained from a man aged 18 to 35 with glioma. Material: PBMCs, obtained from a glioma patient whose treatment included an IDH1 peptide vaccine. This sequence joins TRBV19 and TRBJ2-7, with 9 nucleotides matching TRBD2. This chain's CDR3 is CASSIGLANEQYF. The CDR3 DNA sequence: TGTGCCAGTAGTATCGGACTAGCGAACGAGCAGTACTTC.